This is a list of T cell receptor beta chains from one sample in a study of cytomegalovirus exposure and HLA in healthy donors. TCRdb's table, derived via immunoSEQ multiplex PCR, lists solely in-frame clones and lacks some. The sample contains about 200,000 clones, 70% of which appear only once. Sequencing was carried out using PBMCs. The receptors originated from a middle-aged man in good health and CMV-seropositive. The CDR3 runs from the conserved cysteine through the conserved F or W. Fields, in order: clone size, V gene, D gene, J gene, CDR3 DNA, CDR3 protein. D genes are given only for firm matches. Rows may omit the clone size; those that give it use once, few, many or a size class.

.	TRBV28	.	TRBJ1-3	TGTGCCAGCAGCCTCACAGGTTCGCCGCTGGGAAACACCATATATTTT	CASSLTGSPLGNTIYF
.	TRBV10-2	.	TRBJ2-1	TGCGCCAGCACCTTCGACAGGCCATACAATGAGCAGTTCTTC	CASTFDRPYNEQFF
.	TRBV7-9	.	TRBJ2-7	TGTGCCAGCAGCCAAGCCTACGAGCAGTACTTC	CASSQAYEQYF
.	TRBV16	.	TRBJ1-1	TGTGCCAGCAGCCAATCTCCCCTTGGCATTCGGAACACTGAAGCTTTCTTT	CASSQSPLGIRNTEAFF
.	TRBV9	TRBD1	TRBJ2-1	TGTGCCAGCAGCGTAGCACGGGACAGGGGTCACAATGAGCAGTTCTTC	CASSVARDRGHNEQFF
.	TRBV6-5	.	TRBJ1-5	TGTGCCAGCAGTTACTCCGTAAATCAGCCCCAGCATTTT	CASSYSVNQPQHF
.	TRBV7-8	TRBD1	TRBJ2-1	TGTGCCAGCAGCTTCGGGACAGGTCCCGGCAATGAGCAGTTCTTC	CASSFGTGPGNEQFF
.	TRBV18	.	TRBJ2-5	TGTGCCAGCTCACCCCCCGGGGTAGAAGAGACCCAGTACTTC	CASSPPGVEETQYF
.	TRBV19	TRBD2	TRBJ2-1	TGTGCCAGTAGTATGCTAGCGGGGCGACCTAATGAGCAGTTCTTC	CASSMLAGRPNEQFF
.	TRBV7-8	TRBD2	TRBJ2-3	TGTGCCAGCAGCTTAGCGCTGGGGGGGGTTGATACGCAGTATTTT	CASSLALGGVDTQYF
.	TRBV7-9	.	TRBJ1-5	TGTGCCAGCAGCCGAGACAATCAGCCCCAGCATTTT	CASSRDNQPQHF
few	TRBV5-6	TRBD1	TRBJ2-5	TGTGCCAGCAGTGAAGGACAGGGAAGTAACCAAGAGACCCAGTACTTC	CASSEGQGSNQETQYF
.	TRBV7-8	TRBD1	TRBJ1-5	TGTGCCAGCAGCCTGGGACAGGGCCAGCCCCAGCATTTT	CASSLGQGQPQHF
.	TRBV18	TRBD1	TRBJ1-1	TGTGCCACCTCGCCTAGAGGGACAGGAGACATGAACACTGAAGCTTTCTTT	CATSPRGTGDMNTEAFF
few	TRBV5-4	TRBD1	TRBJ1-2	TGTGCCAGCAGCTTGATTAATCAGGGGGCGGGCGGCTACACCTTC	CASSLINQGAGGYTF
.	TRBV19	.	TRBJ1-1	TGTGCCAGTACCCCTTATTTGAGAGGCTCGAGTTCGAACACTGAAGCTTTCTTT	CASTPYLRGSSSNTEAFF
.	TRBV28	.	TRBJ2-7	TGTGCCAGCAGCGAGGGGGTTACGGCCTACGAGCAGTACTTC	CASSEGVTAYEQYF
few	TRBV15	.	TRBJ2-3	TGTGCCACCAGCTCAGTGGCTACAGATACGCAGTATTTT	CATSSVATDTQYF
.	TRBV7-2	TRBD2	TRBJ2-2	TGTGCCAGCAGCTTATCGACTAGCGACACCGGGGAGCTGTTTTTT	CASSLSTSDTGELFF
.	TRBV5-1	TRBD1	TRBJ1-5	TGCGCCAGCAGCTTGGCCGTAATGGACAGGGGGAATCAGCCCCAGCATTTT	CASSLAVMDRGNQPQHF
.	TRBV11-1	TRBD1	TRBJ1-1	TGTGCCAGCACCGGGACAGACTATAAAGCTTTCTTT	CASTGTDYKAFF
once	TRBV2	.	TRBJ1-5	TGTGCCAGCACCCTTCCGGGAACAGGGAATCAGCCCCAGCATTTT	CASTLPGTGNQPQHF
few	TRBV27	.	TRBJ2-7	TGTGCCTCCCGGGGCTCCTACGAGCAGTACTTC	CASRGSYEQYF
.	TRBV5-1	.	TRBJ1-2	TGCGCCAGCAGCCTATGGCGGCAGGGACTTGGCTACACCTTC	CASSLWRQGLGYTF
once	TRBV5-1	.	TRBJ1-5	TGCGCCAGCAGCCTCATCCCAGATCAGCCCCAGCATTTT	CASSLIPDQPQHF
.	TRBV28	TRBD2	TRBJ2-1	TGTGCCAGCAGTTTAGAAGTGACTAGCGGGGGTCATGAGCAGTTCTTC	CASSLEVTSGGHEQFF
.	TRBV15	.	TRBJ2-1	TGTGCCACCACAACGGTTATGGGAGGTCAAGAGAAGCAGTTCTTC	CATTTVMGGQEKQFF
.	TRBV6-1	.	TRBJ1-1	TGTGCCAGCAGTTCCCGCCCGGTCAACACTGAAGCTTTCTTT	CASSSRPVNTEAFF
few	TRBV7-9	.	TRBJ1-5	TGTGCCAGCAGTTCCACAGGGTCGGGACATCAGCCCCAGCATTTT	CASSSTGSGHQPQHF
few	TRBV6-1	.	TRBJ1-1	TGTGCCAGCAGTGCTGGGAACAGGGACACTGAAGCTTTCTTT	CASSAGNRDTEAFF
.	TRBV7-9	TRBD1	TRBJ1-1	TGTGCCAGCAGCCCATGGGACAGGGGAGAGACTGAAGCTTTCTTT	CASSPWDRGETEAFF
.	TRBV27	.	TRBJ2-7	TGTGCCAGCAGTTCCCGAGTAAGCTCCTACGAGCAGTACTTC	CASSSRVSSYEQYF
.	TRBV14	.	TRBJ1-2	TGTGCCAGCAGCCAAGACAGGCGGGTAGGGAACAATGCTAACTATGGCTACACCTTC	CASSQDRRVGNNANYGYTF
few	TRBV13	TRBD1	TRBJ1-2	TGTGCCAGCAGCTTAGAGCGGGGGACAGGGGGATTGGAGGGCTACACCTTC	CASSLERGTGGLEGYTF
.	TRBV11-2	.	TRBJ2-7	TGTGCCAGCAGCTTAGATCCCACCTACGAGCAGTACTTC	CASSLDPTYEQYF
.	TRBV28	.	TRBJ1-6	TGTGCCAGCAGTTTTGCGGCTAGCTCCTATAATTCACCCCTCCACTTT	CASSFAASSYNSPLHF
.	TRBV6-5	.	TRBJ2-1	TGTGCCAGCAGTTACAATCCAGGGGTGAATGAGCAGTTCTTC	CASSYNPGVNEQFF
few	TRBV29-1	.	TRBJ2-7	TGCAGCGTCGCCATCGACAGGACCCCCTCCTACGAGCAGTACTTC	CSVAIDRTPSYEQYF
.	TRBV5-4	.	TRBJ2-3	TGTGCCAGCAGCAACAGCCTCACAGATACGCAGTATTTT	CASSNSLTDTQYF
.	TRBV5-4	TRBD2	TRBJ2-7	TGTGCCAGCAGCTCACGCCGGACTAGCGGGGCTGTCGAGCAGTACTTC	CASSSRRTSGAVEQYF
.	TRBV5-1	TRBD2	TRBJ2-7	TGCGCCAGCAGCGCCGCAGGGAGGGACGAGCAGTACTTC	CASSAAGRDEQYF
.	TRBV6-5	TRBD1	TRBJ1-1	TGTGCCAGCAGTTACTCGACAGGGGGGGTCACTGAAGCTTTCTTT	CASSYSTGGVTEAFF
few	TRBV6-1	.	TRBJ1-2	TGTGCCAGCAGTGAGGGCGGGGACTATGGCTACACCTTC	CASSEGGDYGYTF
.	TRBV6-5	.	TRBJ1-1	TGTGCCAGCAATGAGGGAAACACTGAAGCTTTCTTT	CASNEGNTEAFF
.	TRBV25-1	TRBD1	TRBJ2-2	TGTGCCAGCAGGGCGACAGGGGGCCACGGGGAGCTGTTTTTT	CASRATGGHGELFF
.	TRBV14	.	TRBJ2-5	TGTGCCAGCAGCCAAGATGGTGTTACTAGCTATCAAGAGACCCAGTACTTC	CASSQDGVTSYQETQYF
.	TRBV7-9	.	TRBJ2-2	TGTGCCAGCAGCTTATCCGCCGGGGAGCTGTTTTTT	CASSLSAGELFF
once	TRBV28	.	TRBJ2-7	TGTGCCACCATGAGGCAGGGCTCCTACGAGCAGTACTTC	CATMRQGSYEQYF
.	TRBV19	.	TRBJ1-2	TGTGCCAGTAGTATCGAGAGAAGCTATGGCTACACCTTC	CASSIERSYGYTF
.	TRBV19	.	TRBJ1-4	TGTGCCAGTAGTATGGGGTGGGGGCGCGAAGAAAAACTGTTTTTT	CASSMGWGREEKLFF
.	TRBV6-1	TRBD1	TRBJ2-5	TGTGCCAGCAGTGAAGAGGACAGGGGACGAGAGACCCAGTACTTC	CASSEEDRGRETQYF